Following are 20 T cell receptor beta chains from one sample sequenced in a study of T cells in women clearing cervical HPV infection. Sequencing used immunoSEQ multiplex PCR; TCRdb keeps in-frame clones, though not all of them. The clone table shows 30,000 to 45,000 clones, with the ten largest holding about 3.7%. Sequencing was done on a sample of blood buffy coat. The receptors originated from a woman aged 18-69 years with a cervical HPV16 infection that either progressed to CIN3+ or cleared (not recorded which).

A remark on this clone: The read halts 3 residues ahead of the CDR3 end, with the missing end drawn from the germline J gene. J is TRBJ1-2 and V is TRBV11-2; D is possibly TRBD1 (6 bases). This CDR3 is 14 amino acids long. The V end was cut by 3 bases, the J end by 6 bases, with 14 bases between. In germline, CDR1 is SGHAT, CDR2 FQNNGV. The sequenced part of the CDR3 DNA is TGTGCCAGCAGCTTCCAATGGGGACAAGATGGC. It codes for CASSFQWGQDG. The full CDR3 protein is CASSFQWGQDGYTF.

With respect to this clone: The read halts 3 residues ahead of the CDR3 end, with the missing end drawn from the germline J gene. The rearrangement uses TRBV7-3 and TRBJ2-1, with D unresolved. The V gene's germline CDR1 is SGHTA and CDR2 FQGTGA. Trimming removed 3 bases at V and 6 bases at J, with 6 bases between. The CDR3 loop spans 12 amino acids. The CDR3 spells CASSLGSNEQFF. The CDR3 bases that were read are TGTGCCAGCAGCTTGGGCAGCAATGAG.

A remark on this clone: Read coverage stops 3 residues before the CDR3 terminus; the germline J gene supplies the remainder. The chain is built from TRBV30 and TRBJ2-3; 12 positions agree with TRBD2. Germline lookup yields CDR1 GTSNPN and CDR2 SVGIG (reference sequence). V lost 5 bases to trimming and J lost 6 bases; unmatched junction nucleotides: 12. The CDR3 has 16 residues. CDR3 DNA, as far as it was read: TGTGCCTGGGGGGGAGGGACTAGCGGGTCGCGGGATACG. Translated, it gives CAWGGGTSGSRDT. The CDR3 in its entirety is CAWGGGTSGSRDTQYF.

The CDR3 DNA, read in part, is TGTGCCATCAGTGAGGGGGGGGACACTGAA. Translating it yields CAISEGGDTE. The CDR3 in its entirety is CAISEGGDTEAFF. V gene TRBV10-3 combines with J gene TRBJ1-1; perhaps TRBD1 as D (5 bases). The sequence runs out 3 residues before the end of the CDR3; the remainder is reconstructed from the germline J gene. The CDR3 runs to 13 residues. Trimming pared 2 bases from V and 3 bases from J, leaving 7 bases between. CDR1 is ENHRY, CDR2 SYGVKD, per germline.

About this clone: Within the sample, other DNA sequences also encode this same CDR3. Incomplete CDR3 DNA: TGCGCCAGCAGCGGCGGCGGGCAAGAGACC. It codes for CASSGGGQET. The CDR3, in full, reads CASSGGGQETQYF. V and J are TRBV5-1 and TRBJ2-5; D might be TRBD2 (5 bases). The CDR3 is cut off 3 residues early in the read; its end comes from the germline J gene. V was trimmed by 4 bases and J by 2 bases, leaving 9 bases between them. The length of the CDR3 is 13 residues. Germline CDR1 reads SGHRS; CDR2 reads YFSETQ.

CDR3 DNA (partial): TGTGCCAGCAGCTCGGGACAGGGAGTGAGCGAG. It translates to CASSSGQGVSE. The full CDR3 reads CASSSGQGVSEQYF. The chain recombines TRBV11-2 with TRBJ2-7; 9 bases are a match to TRBD1. From the germline J gene comes the end of the CDR3, since the read stops 3 residues before it. The germline V gene has CDR1 SGHAT and CDR2 FQNNGV. V gave up 4 bases and J gave up 6 bases; unmatched junction bases: 7. The CDR3 has 14 amino acids.

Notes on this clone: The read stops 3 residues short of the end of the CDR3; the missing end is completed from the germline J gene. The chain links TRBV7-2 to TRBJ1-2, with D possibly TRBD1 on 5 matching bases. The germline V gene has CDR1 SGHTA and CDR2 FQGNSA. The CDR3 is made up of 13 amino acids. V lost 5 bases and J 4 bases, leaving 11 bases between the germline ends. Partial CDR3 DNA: TGTGCCAGCAGCGGGAGCACAGGCTATGGC. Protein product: CASSGSTGYG. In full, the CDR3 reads CASSGSTGYGYTF.

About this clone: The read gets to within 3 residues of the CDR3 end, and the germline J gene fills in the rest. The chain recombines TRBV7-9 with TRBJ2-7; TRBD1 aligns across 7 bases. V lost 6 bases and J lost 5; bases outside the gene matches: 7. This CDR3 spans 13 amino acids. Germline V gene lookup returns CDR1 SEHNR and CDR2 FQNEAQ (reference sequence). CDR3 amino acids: CASSSDRVHEQYF. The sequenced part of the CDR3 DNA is TGTGCCAGCAGTTCCGACAGGGTCCACGAG.

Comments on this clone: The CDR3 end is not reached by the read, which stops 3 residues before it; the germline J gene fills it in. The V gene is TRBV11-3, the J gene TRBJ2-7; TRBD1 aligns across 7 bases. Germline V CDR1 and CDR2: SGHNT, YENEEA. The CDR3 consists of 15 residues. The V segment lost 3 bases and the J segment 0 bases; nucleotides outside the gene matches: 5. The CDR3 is CASSLSGGSSYEQYF. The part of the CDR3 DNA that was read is TGTGCCAGCAGCTTGTCAGGGGGAAGCTCCTACGAG.

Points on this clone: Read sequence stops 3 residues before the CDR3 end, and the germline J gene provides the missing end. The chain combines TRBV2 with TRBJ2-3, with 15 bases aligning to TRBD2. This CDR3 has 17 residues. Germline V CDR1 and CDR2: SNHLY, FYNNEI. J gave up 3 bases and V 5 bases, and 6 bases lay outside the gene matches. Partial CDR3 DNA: TGTGCCAGCAGTCGGACTAGCGGGAGGGCCGGAACAGATACG. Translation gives CASSRTSGRAGTDT. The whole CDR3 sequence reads CASSRTSGRAGTDTQYF.

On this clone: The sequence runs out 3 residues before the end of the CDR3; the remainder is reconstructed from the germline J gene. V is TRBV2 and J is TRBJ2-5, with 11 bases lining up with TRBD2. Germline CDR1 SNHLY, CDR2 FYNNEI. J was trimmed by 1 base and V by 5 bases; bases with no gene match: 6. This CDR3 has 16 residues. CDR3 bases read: TGTGCCAGCAGTTCCTTAGCGGGGGGGATCCAAGAGACC. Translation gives CASSSLAGGIQET. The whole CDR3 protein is CASSSLAGGIQETQYF.

CDR3 bases read: TGTGCCAGCAGTCCTGCGTCCATCACCGGGGAG. It specifies CASSPASITGE. The entire CDR3 protein is CASSPASITGELFF. The V gene is TRBV6-4, the J gene TRBJ2-2; D not resolved. The read terminates 3 residues before the CDR3 end, so the remaining end is supplied by the germline J gene. The CDR3 is 14 amino acids. Between the trimmed V and J ends, which lost 5 bases and 4 bases, there was a span of 11 bases. In germline, CDR1 is MRHNA, CDR2 SNTAGT.

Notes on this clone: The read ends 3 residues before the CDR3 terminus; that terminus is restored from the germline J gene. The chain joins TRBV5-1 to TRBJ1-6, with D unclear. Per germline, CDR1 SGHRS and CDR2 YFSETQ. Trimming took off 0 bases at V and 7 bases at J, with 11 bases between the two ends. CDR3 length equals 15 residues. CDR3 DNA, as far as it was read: TGCGCCAGCAGCTTGGGTCGGGGTACGAATTCACCC. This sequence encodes CASSLGRGTNSP. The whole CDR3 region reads CASSLGRGTNSPLHF.

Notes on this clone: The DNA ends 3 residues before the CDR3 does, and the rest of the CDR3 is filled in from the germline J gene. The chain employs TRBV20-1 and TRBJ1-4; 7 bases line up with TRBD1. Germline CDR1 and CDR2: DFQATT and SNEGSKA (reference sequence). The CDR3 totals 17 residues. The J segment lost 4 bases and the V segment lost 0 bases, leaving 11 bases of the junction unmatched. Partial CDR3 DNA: TGCAGTGCTAGAGATGCTTCCCTGACAGGGATTAATGAAAAA. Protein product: CSARDASLTGINEK. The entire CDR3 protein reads CSARDASLTGINEKLFF.

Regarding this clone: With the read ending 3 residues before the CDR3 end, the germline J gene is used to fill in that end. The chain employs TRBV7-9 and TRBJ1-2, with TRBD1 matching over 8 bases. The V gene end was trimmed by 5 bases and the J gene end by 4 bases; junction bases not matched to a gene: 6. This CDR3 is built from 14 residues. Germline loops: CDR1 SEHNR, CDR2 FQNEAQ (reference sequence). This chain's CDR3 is CASSPGGSPYGYTF. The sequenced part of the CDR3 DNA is TGTGCCAGCAGCCCAGGGGGCTCTCCCTATGGC.

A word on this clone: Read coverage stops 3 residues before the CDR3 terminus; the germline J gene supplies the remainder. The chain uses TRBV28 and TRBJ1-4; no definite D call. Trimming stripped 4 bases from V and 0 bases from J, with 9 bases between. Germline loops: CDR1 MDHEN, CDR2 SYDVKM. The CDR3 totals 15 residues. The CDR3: CASSSRRATNEKLFF. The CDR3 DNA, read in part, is TGTGCCAGCAGTTCCAGACGGGCAACTAATGAAAAA.

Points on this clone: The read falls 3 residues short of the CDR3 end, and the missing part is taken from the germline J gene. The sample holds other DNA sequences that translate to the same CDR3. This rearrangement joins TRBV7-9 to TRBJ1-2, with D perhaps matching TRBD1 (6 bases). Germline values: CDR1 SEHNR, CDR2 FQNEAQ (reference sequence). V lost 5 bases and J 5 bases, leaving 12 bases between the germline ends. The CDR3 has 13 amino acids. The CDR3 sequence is CASSPAGAYGYTF. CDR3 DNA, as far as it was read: TGTGCCAGCAGCCCTGCGGGGGCGTATGGC.

The covered CDR3 bases are TGTGCCAGCTCACCCTTAAGACAGCCTAATCAGCCC. Translation: CASSPLRQPNQP. From start to end, the CDR3 is CASSPLRQPNQPQHF. V is TRBV18 and J is TRBJ1-5; a possible D gene is TRBD1 (5 bases). The read ends 3 residues shy of where the CDR3 ends; the end is completed using the germline J gene. Trimming shortened V by 3 bases and J by 4 bases, and 13 bases separated the two germline ends. The CDR3 covers 15 residues. Germline V gives CDR1 KGHSH, CDR2 LQKENI. Full variable domain (rest looked up from reference TRBV18 and TRBJ1-5): NAGVMQNPRHLVRRRGQEARLRCSPMKGHSHVYWYRQLPEEGLKFMVYLQKENIIDESGMPKERFSAEFPKEGPSILRIQQVVRGDSAAYFCASSPLRQPNQPQHFGDGTRLSIL.

CDR3 DNA (partial): TGTGCCTGGGGCCCTTCCGAG. Translation gives CAWGPSE. The CDR3 as a whole reads CAWGPSEQYF. The chain joins TRBV30 to TRBJ2-7; no firm D call. The sequence runs out 3 residues before the end of the CDR3; the remainder is reconstructed from the germline J gene. This CDR3 has 10 amino acids. Germline loops: CDR1 GTSNPN, CDR2 SVGIG (reference sequence). Trimming took off 5 bases at V and 6 bases at J, with 8 bases between the two ends.

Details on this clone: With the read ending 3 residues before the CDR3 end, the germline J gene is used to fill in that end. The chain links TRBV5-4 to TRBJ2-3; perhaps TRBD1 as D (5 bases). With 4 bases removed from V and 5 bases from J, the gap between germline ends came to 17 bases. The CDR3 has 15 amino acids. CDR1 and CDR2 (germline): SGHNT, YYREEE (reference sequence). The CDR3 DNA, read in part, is TGTGCCAGCAGCCGCACGACCGACAGAAAAGATACG. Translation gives CASSRTTDRKDT. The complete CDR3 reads CASSRTTDRKDTQYF.